This T cell receptor beta chain was sequenced for a study of blood T cell repertoires in COVID-19. Study background: The United States, Italy and Spain were the sources of the acute and convalescent COVID-19 samples.

Clones were read by immunoSEQ multiplex PCR, and TCRdb kept only the in-frame ones, dropping some. The table has 110,000 to 150,000 clones, under 85% seen once; the top ten hold 1.5% to 2%. With 6 bases removed from V and 2 bases from J, the gap between germline ends came to 12 bases. The CDR3 runs to 14 residues. CDR1 and CDR2 from the germline V gene are LNHDA and SQIVND (reference sequence). The sequenced sample was peripheral blood. The source is a human donor in a cohort sampled during active COVID-19. This chain joins TRBV19 and TRBJ2-3, with D possibly being TRBD2 (5 bases). This CDR3 is CASRTSPYTDTQYF. DNA for the CDR3: TGTGCCAGTAGAACTAGTCCCTACACAGATACGCAGTATTTT.